These T cell receptor beta chains were read from a single sample in a study of sequential checkpoint blockade in melanoma. Repertoires were generated with immunoSEQ multiplex PCR, while TCRdb's copy carries only in-frame clones and drops some. This sample has some 3,300 clones, with 24% found just once. This specimen consisted of tumor tissue (inferred from file names), obtained from a patient given nivolumab and ipilimumab in sequence. The receptors shown here come from a human donor with melanoma. The CDR3 runs from the conserved cysteine through the conserved F or W. The D gene is left open where the match is weak. Size is stated for part of the rows, as once, few or many counts, or as a class when the clone is expanded.

clone size	V gene	J gene	D gene	CDR3 DNA	CDR3 protein
medium-sized	TRBV11-3	TRBJ2-1	-	TGTGCCAGCAGCCCTGGGGACTCGATCAGGTTGAATGAGCAGTTCTTC	CASSPGDSIRLNEQFF
few	TRBV29-1	TRBJ2-2	TRBD1	TGCAGCGTCTCGGCGACAGGGTCCACCGGGGAGCTGTTTTTT	CSVSATGSTGELFF
many	TRBV11-3	TRBJ1-6	TRBD1	TGTGCCAGCAGCCTCCGGGACAGGGTATCACCCCTCCACTTT	CASSLRDRVSPLHF
few	TRBV4-1	TRBJ2-3	TRBD2	TGCGCCAGCAGCCACGGAGCGGGGGGCACAGATACGCAGTATTTT	CASSHGAGGTDTQYF
few	TRBV6-8	TRBJ2-2	TRBD1	TGTGCCAGCAGGGCGTCGGACAGGGACGCCGGGGAGCTGTTTTTT	CASRASDRDAGELFF
-	TRBV10-2	TRBJ1-2	-	TGCGCCAGCAGTGAGACGGCAGGGTCTAATGGCTACACCTTC	CASSETAGSNGYTF
many	TRBV11-3	TRBJ2-7	-	TGTGCCAGCAGCCCCGGGACACACTCCTACGAGCAGTACTTC	CASSPGTHSYEQYF
many	TRBV11-3	TRBJ2-7	TRBD1	TGTGCCAGCAGCCCGACAGGGTCTGGCCGCTACGAGCAGTACTTC	CASSPTGSGRYEQYF
many	TRBV11-3	TRBJ2-5	-	TGTGCCAGCAGCTTTGGGACACCACAAGAGACCCAGTACTTC	CASSFGTPQETQYF
-	TRBV5-1	TRBJ2-1	-	TGCGCCAGCAGCTTGGGTCCGAGCTCCTACAATGAGCAGTTCTTC	CASSLGPSSYNEQFF
medium-sized	TRBV11-3	TRBJ2-1	-	TGTGCCAGCACCGAGGCAGGGTTTGGCAATGAGCAGTTCTTC	CASTEAGFGNEQFF
many	TRBV11-3	TRBJ2-5	-	TGTGCCAGCAGCCTAGGCTCGGTCGGAGAGACCCAGTACTTC	CASSLGSVGETQYF
few	TRBV5-1	TRBJ1-4	-	TGCGCCAGCAGCTTGAATGACGCTAATGAAAAACTGTTTTTT	CASSLNDANEKLFF
-	TRBV25-1	TRBJ2-3	-	TGTGCCAGCAGTGAACCGATCGGGGGTGGGTCTAGCACAGATACGCAGTATTTT	CASSEPIGGGSSTDTQYF
medium-sized	TRBV23-1	TRBJ2-5	TRBD2	TGCGCCAGCAGCGGACTAGCGGGGGCCGGAGAGACCCAGTACTTC	CASSGLAGAGETQYF
few	TRBV6-8	TRBJ2-2	TRBD1	TGTGCCAGCAGGGACAGGTACCGTGGCACCGGGGAGCTGTTTTTT	CASRDRYRGTGELFF
large	TRBV9	TRBJ2-5	TRBD2	TGTGCCAGCAGCGTAGGTAACGGCGGGGGACAAGAGACCCAGTACTTC	CASSVGNGGGQETQYF
medium-sized	TRBV6-8	TRBJ2-1	TRBD1	TGTGCCACCACTCCCGGGACAGGGGATTTGAATGAGCAGTTCTTC	CATTPGTGDLNEQFF
many	TRBV11-3	TRBJ2-7	TRBD2	TGTGCCAGCAGCTTAGGACTAGCGGGGGGGTACGACGAGCAGTACTTC	CASSLGLAGGYDEQYF
-	TRBV5-1	TRBJ2-3	TRBD1	TGCGCCACCCGACAGGGGACAGTCACAGATACGCAGTATTTT	CATRQGTVTDTQYF
medium-sized	TRBV6-8	TRBJ2-3	TRBD2	TGTGCCAGCAGTCTCGGACTAGCGGGGGGACTAACAGATACGCAGTATTTT	CASSLGLAGGLTDTQYF
-	TRBV9	TRBJ1-3	-	TGTGCCAGCAGCCCGGGGACTTCTGGAAACACCATATATTTT	CASSPGTSGNTIYF
-	TRBV5-1	TRBJ2-3	TRBD2	TGCGCCAGCAGCTTGGGGACTAGCCTCCTCACAGATACGCAGTATTTT	CASSLGTSLLTDTQYF
-	TRBV18	TRBJ1-1	TRBD1	TGTGCCAGCTCACCACTTGGGACAGGGGGTCTCGCTGAAGCTTTCTTT	CASSPLGTGGLAEAFF
medium-sized	TRBV19	TRBJ1-2	-	TGTGCCAGTAGTATAAATGGGAACTATGGCTACACCTTC	CASSINGNYGYTF
-	TRBV11-3	TRBJ1-2	-	TGTGCCAGCAGCAAAGGGGGGGTCCCCTATGGCTACACCTTC	CASSKGGVPYGYTF
few	TRBV11-3	TRBJ2-3	-	TGTGCCAGCAGCTTAGTGGTGAGTTCCAGCACAGATACGCAGTATTTT	CASSLVVSSSTDTQYF
few	TRBV6-4	TRBJ2-3	-	TGTGCCAGCAGCTCGGACATCACAGATACGCAGTATTTT	CASSSDITDTQYF
-	TRBV5-1	TRBJ2-3	TRBD2	TGCGCCAGCCAGGGGACTAGCGGGTTGGATACGCAGTATTTT	CASQGTSGLDTQYF
-	TRBV4-1	TRBJ1-2	TRBD1	TGCGCCAGCAGCCGTCCGTACCGGGACAGTAACTATGGCTACACCTTC	CASSRPYRDSNYGYTF
medium-sized	TRBV11-3	TRBJ2-7	-	TGTGCCAGCAGCTTCTTTCCGCTGGGGCGGGCGGACTACGAGCAGTACTTC	CASSFFPLGRADYEQYF
medium-sized	TRBV5-1	TRBJ1-1	-	TGCGCCAGCAGCTCGGCCGGGGGAGGCACTGAAGCTTTCTTT	CASSSAGGGTEAFF
-	TRBV18	TRBJ2-6	-	TGTGCCAGCTCTCCGTCTGGGGCCAACGTCCTGACTTTC	CASSPSGANVLTF
once	TRBV18	TRBJ2-2	-	TGTGCCAGCTCACAGCCTAAATCCAACACCGGGGAGCTGTTTTTT	CASSQPKSNTGELFF
-	TRBV29-1	TRBJ1-4	TRBD1	TGCAGCGTGGGTGGGCCCGACAGGGGGACGTTTTTT	CSVGGPDRGTFF
-	TRBV6-8	TRBJ2-1	TRBD1	TGTGCCATCAGACAACAGGGGAACCTGTACAATGAGCAGTTCTTC	CAIRQQGNLYNEQFF
few	TRBV5-1	TRBJ1-4	-	TGCGCCAGCAGCTTTGGTGGGCAGGGACGCTCAACTAATGAAAAACTGTTTTTT	CASSFGGQGRSTNEKLFF
medium-sized	TRBV11-3	TRBJ2-7	-	TGTGCCAGCAGCTTAAAGGCCGGACCCTACGAGCAGTACTTC	CASSLKAGPYEQYF
many	TRBV11-3	TRBJ2-5	-	TGTGCCAGCAGCCTTACTAGAATCCAAGAGACCCAGTACTTC	CASSLTRIQETQYF
many	TRBV11-3	TRBJ2-5	-	TGTGCCAGCAGCTTAACAAGCGGCAGGGAGACCCAGTACTTC	CASSLTSGRETQYF
medium-sized	TRBV11-3	TRBJ1-1	-	TGTGCCAGCAGCTTAACAGGTGGAGTCACTGAAGCTTTCTTT	CASSLTGGVTEAFF
-	TRBV12-5	TRBJ2-2	TRBD2	TGTGCCAGCACCTTGGGGGGGTCGGGATACACCGGGGAGCTGTTTTTT	CASTLGGSGYTGELFF
-	TRBV19	TRBJ1-2	-	TGTGCCAGTAGAGTTGAAACGTGGGGCTACACCTTC	CASRVETWGYTF
few	TRBV6-8	TRBJ1-6	-	TGTGCCAGCAGCCCAGCGGCCTATAATTCACCCCTCCACTTT	CASSPAAYNSPLHF
many	TRBV11-3	TRBJ1-6	TRBD1	TGTGCCAGCAGCCCGAAAGGACAGGGAGTGAATTCACCCCTCCACTTT	CASSPKGQGVNSPLHF
large	TRBV6-8	TRBJ2-7	TRBD2	TGTGCCAGCACCAACGCGGGGGTTGACCACGAGCAGTACTTC	CASTNAGVDHEQYF
-	TRBV6-8	TRBJ1-3	-	TGTGCCAGCAGTTACCATGGGACAACTCCTGGAAACACCATATATTTT	CASSYHGTTPGNTIYF
few	TRBV18	TRBJ2-1	-	TGTGCCAGCTCATCACAGGGTTCCAATGAGCAGTTCTTC	CASSSQGSNEQFF
medium-sized	TRBV11-3	TRBJ2-5	TRBD2	TGTGCCAGCAGCTTAGGGGCTAGCGGGGAACAAGAGACCCAGTACTTC	CASSLGASGEQETQYF
many	TRBV11-3	TRBJ2-7	-	TGTGCCAGCAGCTTTACCGGGACAACCCTGGGCGACGAGCAGTACTTC	CASSFTGTTLGDEQYF